Following are 7 T cell receptor beta chains from one sample sequenced in a study of T-cell reconstitution after alpha-beta-depleted transplantation in children. It was with unique molecular identifiers that the TCRbeta library was prepared. TCRdb independently ran MiXCR on the PCR reads; one entry per CDR3 protein. This table has roughly 150,000 distinct CDR3 sequences, 11% appearing once. This sample comprised PBMCs, obtained before TCRalphabeta/CD19-depleted stem cell transplant. The receptor source for this set is a boy younger than 10 with acute myeloid leukemia, due to receive a stem cell transplant.

This clonotype was seen many times. V usage is TRBV5-1 and J usage is TRBJ1-1, with TRBD1 as a possible D gene (5 bases). CDR1 SGHRS and CDR2 YFSETQ come from the germline V gene. Trimming removed 6 bases at V and 0 bases at J, with 9 bases between. The CDR3 covers 13 residues. DNA of the CDR3: TGCGCCAGCACCCCGGACATGAACACTGAAGCTTTCTTT. It encodes CASTPDMNTEAFF.

The chain joins TRBV6-1 to TRBJ2-7, with 10 bases that match TRBD2. V trimming: 2 bases; J trimming: 3 bases; junction bases outside the gene matches: 4. This CDR3 has 15 amino acids. Germline V gene sequence: CDR1 MNHNS, CDR2 SASEGT. Written as DNA, the CDR3 is TGTGCCAGCAGTGAACTAGCGGGGGAGTTCTACGAGCAGTACGTC. Translated, it gives CASSELAGEFYEQYV.

This clonotype showed up many times. This chain connects TRBV13 to TRBJ2-5; weak D call: TRBD2 (6 bases). The germline CDR1 and CDR2 sequences are PRHDT and FYEKMQ (reference sequence). The CDR3 has 15 residues. V lost 5 bases and J lost 4, with 17 bases in between. Here the CDR3 DNA reads TGTGCCAGCAGCCTCCGGGATACCGGGGGAGAGACCCAGTACTTC. Translation: CASSLRDTGGETQYF. The full variable domain, its missing parts supplied by reference TRBV13 and TRBJ2-5, is AAGVIQSPRHLIKEKRETATLKCYPIPRHDTVYWYQQGPGQDPQFLISFYEKMQSDKGSIPDRFSAQQFSDYHSELNMSSLELGDSALYFCASSLRDTGGETQYFGPGTRLLVL.

This clonotype showed up many times. The V gene is TRBV4-1, the J gene TRBJ2-5; D ambiguous. CDR1 is MGHRA and CDR2 is YSYEKL in the germline V gene. Trimming left V 1 base short and J 3 bases short, with 6 bases between. This CDR3 has 13 amino acids. In nucleotides, the CDR3 is TGCGCCAGCAGCCAAGTGTTGAAAGAGACCCAGTACTTC. This encodes CASSQVLKETQYF.

This clonotype was counted ten times or more. This chain joins TRBV7-9 and TRBJ2-5, with no clear D. Looked up from germline, CDR1 is SEHNR and CDR2 is FQNEAQ (reference sequence). Between the trimmed V and J ends, which lost 2 bases and 4 bases, there was a span of 11 bases. CDR3 size: 14 residues. The CDR3 spells CASSLSPMGETQYF. CDR3 DNA: TGTGCCAGCAGCTTATCCCCGATGGGAGAGACCCAGTACTTC.

This clonotype was detected ten times or more. This rearrangement joins TRBV7-3 to TRBJ2-1; 8 nucleotides align to TRBD2. With 4 bases clipped from V and 5 bases from J, the junction kept 13 bases outside the gene matches. The CDR3 contains 17 residues. Germline CDR1 reads SGHTA; CDR2 reads FQGTGA. The CDR3 nucleotides read TGTGCCAGCAGCTCCCCGGAAGGAGCGGGGGCAAACAATGAGCAGTTCTTC. Its protein is CASSSPEGAGANNEQFF.

This clonotype was counted only a few times. The germline gene is not matched at one end of the junction; a read error may be the cause. The chain employs TRBV27 and TRBJ2-3; 12 nucleotides align to TRBD2. Germline V gives CDR1 MNHEY, CDR2 SMNVEV (reference sequence). The length of the CDR3 is 18 residues. CDR3 coding DNA: TGTACCAGCAGTTTCCGCTGGCTAGCGGGGGGGATCGTCGATACGCAGTATTTT. It codes for CTSSFRWLAGGIVDTQYF.